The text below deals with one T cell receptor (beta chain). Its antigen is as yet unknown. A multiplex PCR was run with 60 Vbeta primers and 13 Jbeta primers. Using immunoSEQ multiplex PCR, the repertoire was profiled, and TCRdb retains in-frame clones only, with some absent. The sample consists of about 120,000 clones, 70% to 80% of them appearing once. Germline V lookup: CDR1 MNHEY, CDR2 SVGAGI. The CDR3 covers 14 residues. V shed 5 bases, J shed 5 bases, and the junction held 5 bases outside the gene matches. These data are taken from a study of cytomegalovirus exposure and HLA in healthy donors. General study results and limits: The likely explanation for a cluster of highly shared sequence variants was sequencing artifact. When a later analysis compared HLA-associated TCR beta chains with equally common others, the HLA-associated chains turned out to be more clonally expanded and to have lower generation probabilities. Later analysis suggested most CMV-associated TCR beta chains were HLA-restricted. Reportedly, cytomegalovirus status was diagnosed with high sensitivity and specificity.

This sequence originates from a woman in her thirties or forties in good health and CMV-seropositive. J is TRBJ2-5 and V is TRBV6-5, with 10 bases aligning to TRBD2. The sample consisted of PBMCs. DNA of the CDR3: TGTGCCAGCAGTAGCGGGGGGGCCCAGGAGACCCAGTACTTC. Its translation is CASSSGGAQETQYF.